This T cell receptor (beta chain) originates from a study of blood T cell repertoires in COVID-19. Study overall: Acute and convalescent COVID-19 specimens originated in the United States, Italy and Spain. In each case, the material was cDNA or gDNA derived from T cells, B-cell-depleted T cells, or PBMCs.

Study processing details: Reference gene primer amplification yielded estimated nucleated cell counts. The repertoire was sequenced with immunoSEQ multiplex PCR; TCRdb's copy has only in-frame clones and lacks some. V and J calls plus clone size are reproduced from that table; the DNA served to infer D and trimming. Here the sample spans about 130,000 clones, about 86% being singletons. The CDR3 has 12 amino acids. V was pared by 11 bases and J by 4 bases, with 14 bases between. Germline CDR1 MGHDK, CDR2 SYGVNS. The sample comprised peripheral blood. The genes are TRBV25-1 and TRBJ1-2; perhaps TRBD1 as D (6 bases). This TCR derives from a woman in her forties or fifties with acute or convalescent COVID-19. CDR3 sequence: CAASRGAYGYTF. CDR3 DNA: TGTGCCGCATCCAGGGGAGCCTATGGCTACACCTTC.